The next 27 T cell receptor beta chains were all read from a single sample in a study of CD8 T cells in Susac syndrome. Reverse transcription used about 0.45 to 1 ug RNA and random hexamers. TCRdb processed the immunoSEQ multiplex PCR reads anew with MiXCR; each CDR3 protein has one entry. The repertoire has some 130,000 distinct CDR3 sequences, over 90% of them found once; the top ten carry over 0.1%. The sequenced material came from CD4+ T cells from PBMCs. The receptors come from a human donor in good health.

This clonotype was detected once. The chain carries TRBV15 and TRBJ2-5; 10 bases line up with TRBD1. Unmatched junction bases numbered 10, after V lost 2 bases and J lost 4 bases. The germline CDR1 and CDR2 sequences are LNHNV and YYDKDF (reference sequence). The CDR3 contains 17 residues. The CDR3 is CATSRHRGTGVRETQYF. DNA for the CDR3: TGTGCCACCAGCAGACATCGGGGGACAGGGGTTAGAGAGACCCAGTACTTC.

The J gene is TRBJ2-1, the V gene TRBV30, with 11 nucleotides matching TRBD2. Per the germline V gene, CDR1 is GTSNPN and CDR2 is SVGIG (reference sequence). This CDR3 has 14 amino acids. The V gene end was trimmed by 4 bases and the J gene end by 10 bases; junction bases not matched to a gene: 9. CDR3 protein: CAWTGTSGQTEQFF. The DNA for the CDR3 is TGTGCCTGGACCGGGACTAGCGGCCAGACAGAGCAGTTCTTC.

This chain uses TRBV20-1 with TRBJ2-7; maybe TRBD2 (6 bases). The germline V gene has CDR1 DFQATT and CDR2 SNEGSKA (reference sequence). Trimming left V 3 bases short and J 2 bases short, with 8 bases between. There are 12 residues in the CDR3. The CDR3 loop reads CSASLAAYEQYF. In nucleotides, the CDR3 is TGCAGTGCTAGTTTAGCGGCCTACGAGCAGTACTTC.

This chain uses TRBV5-1 with TRBJ2-2; 14 positions agree with TRBD2. The junction had 2 bases not matched to a gene; V was cut back by 3 bases and J by 1 base. Per germline, CDR1 SGHRS and CDR2 YFSETQ. The length of the CDR3 is 17 residues. The CDR3: CASSSGLAGVNTGELFF. CDR3 nucleotide sequence: TGCGCCAGCAGCTCGGGACTAGCGGGAGTGAACACCGGGGAGCTGTTTTTT.

Only a few counts were recorded for this clonotype. This chain joins TRBV29-1 and TRBJ2-3, with TRBD2 matching over 10 bases. The CDR3 has 14 amino acids. With 4 bases clipped from V and 2 bases from J, the junction kept 3 bases outside the gene matches. CDR1 is SQVTM, CDR2 ANQGSEA, per germline. The CDR3 is CSVASGSITDTQYF. CDR3 DNA: TGCAGCGTTGCTAGCGGGAGCATCACAGATACGCAGTATTTT.

The gene calls are TRBV29-1 and TRBJ1-1; D is perhaps TRBD1 (6 bases). The V gene's germline CDR1 is SQVTM and CDR2 ANQGSEA. This CDR3 comprises 13 residues. Trimming removed 8 bases from V and 6 bases from J, with 19 bases in between. In DNA, the CDR3 is TGCAGCCCTCACCACCTCGGGACATCTGAAGCTTTCTTT. This encodes CSPHHLGTSEAFF.

This chain uses TRBV7-2 with TRBJ2-3, with a weak D call TRBD2 (6 bases). Germline loops: CDR1 SGHTA, CDR2 FQGNSA. The length of the CDR3 is 13 residues. The V gene lost 8 bases and the J gene lost 0 bases, with 9 bases spanning the gap. The CDR3 sequence is CASGGFSTDTQYF. The DNA for the CDR3 is TGTGCCAGCGGGGGGTTTAGCACAGATACGCAGTATTTT.

V and J are TRBV12-3 or TRBV12-4 and TRBJ1-1, with D tentatively TRBD1 (6 bases). With 3 bases removed from V and 6 bases from J, the gap between germline ends came to 8 bases. The CDR3 spans 12 residues. The CDR3 DNA sequence: TGTGCCAGCAGTTTCAAGGGGGCTGAAGCTTTCTTT. Residues: CASSFKGAEAFF.

Only a few counts were recorded for this clonotype. The chain uses TRBV28 and TRBJ2-6; tentatively, D is TRBD2 (7 bases). Trimming removed 6 bases from V and 2 bases from J, with 11 bases in between. The CDR3 contains 15 residues. Germline V CDR1 and CDR2: MDHEN, SYDVKM. CDR3 in amino acids: CASSPGGPGANVLTF. Here the CDR3 DNA reads TGTGCCAGCAGCCCCGGGGGGCCTGGGGCCAACGTCCTGACTTTC. Supplemented by reference TRBV28 and TRBJ2-6, the full variable domain reads DVKVTQSSRYLVKRTGEKVFLECVQDMDHENMFWYRQDPGLGLRLIYFSYDVKMKEKGDIPEGYSVSREKKERFSLILESASTNQTSMYLCASSPGGPGANVLTFGAGSRLTVL.

This clonotype was seen only once. This chain connects TRBV7-9 to TRBJ2-7; 8 positions match TRBD1. CDR1 is SEHNR and CDR2 is FQNEAQ in the germline V gene (reference sequence). The CDR3 has 14 residues. Trimming removed 6 bases from V and 0 bases from J; junction bases left unmatched: 4. The CDR3 sequence: CASRGQGLSYEQYF. CDR3 in DNA: TGTGCCAGCAGAGGACAGGGCCTCTCCTACGAGCAGTACTTC.

CDR3 coding DNA: TGTGCCAGCTGGGGAAGGAGCAATCAGCCCCAGCATTTT. Its translation is CASWGRSNQPQHF. The chain carries TRBV6-1 and TRBJ1-5; D is uncertain. This CDR3 is 13 amino acids long. Trimming took 8 bases from V and 1 from J, leaving 9 bases between them. CDR1 MNHNS and CDR2 SASEGT come from the germline V gene.

The gene calls are TRBV5-1 and TRBJ2-2, with 10 bases fitting TRBD2. The V segment lost 2 bases and the J segment 4 bases; nucleotides outside the gene matches: 2. CDR1 and CDR2 from the germline V gene are SGHRS and YFSETQ. This CDR3 has 15 amino acids. The CDR3 here is CASSLGTSVTGELFF. CDR3 coding DNA: TGCGCCAGCAGCTTAGGGACTAGCGTCACCGGGGAGCTGTTTTTT.

This chain joins TRBV18 and TRBJ2-6, with D unresolved. CDR3 length: 17 amino acids. Trimming took 2 bases from V and 0 from J, leaving 11 bases between them. Germline CDR1 and CDR2: KGHSH and LQKENI. CDR3 nucleotides: TGTGCCAGCTCACCATGGCACGAGAGCTCTGGGGCCAACGTCCTGACTTTC. The encoded protein is CASSPWHESSGANVLTF.

The chain uses TRBV3-1 and TRBJ1-2; D unclear. Germline values: CDR1 LGHDT, CDR2 YNNKEL (reference sequence). The CDR3 loop spans 14 amino acids. Trimming stripped 5 bases from V and 4 bases from J, with 14 bases between. The CDR3 DNA reads as TGTGCCAGCAGCTTAAGTACGGGATCCTATGGCTACACCTTC. Translated, it gives CASSLSTGSYGYTF.

This clonotype is a singleton in its sample. The CDR3 sequence: CATSRARAGGSEQFF. CDR3 DNA sequence: TGTGCCACCAGCAGAGCTCGGGCGGGAGGATCTGAGCAGTTCTTC. The chain links TRBV15 to TRBJ2-1, with TRBD2 matching 8 bases. CDR1 is LNHNV and CDR2 is YYDKDF in the germline V gene (reference sequence). This CDR3 region has 15 residues. Losses at the gene ends were 1 base for V and 9 bases for J; bases not matched to a gene: 8.

The V gene is TRBV4-1, the J gene TRBJ1-1, with D possibly being TRBD1 (5 bases). Germline CDR1 MGHRA, CDR2 YSYEKL. V dropped 0 bases and J dropped 11 bases, with 16 bases sitting between them. CDR3 length: 14 amino acids. CDR3 nucleotide sequence: TGCGCCAGCAGCCAAGATCCCGGGGGACCACGGGCTTTCTTT. Translating gives CASSQDPGGPRAFF.

The gene calls are TRBV30 and TRBJ1-5, with D uncertain. Trimming pared 5 bases from V and 7 bases from J, leaving 15 bases between. The CDR3 contains 13 residues. In germline, CDR1 is GTSNPN, CDR2 SVGIG (reference sequence). CDR3 bases: TGTGCCTGGTCCCGGGCCCCACAGCAGCCCCAGCATTTT. As protein: CAWSRAPQQPQHF. The variable domain in full, with the rest retrieved from reference TRBV30 and TRBJ1-5, is SQTIHQWPATLVQPVGSPLSLECTVEGTSNPNLYWYRQAAGRGLQLLFYSVGIGQISSEVPQNLSASRPQDRQFILSSKKLLLSDSGFYLCAWSRAPQQPQHFGDGTRLSIL.

The rearrangement links TRBV6-5 to TRBJ1-4; D might be TRBD1 (5 bases). CDR1 MNHEY and CDR2 SVGAGI come from the germline V gene. This CDR3 comprises 17 residues. V shed 0 bases and J shed 5 bases, with 16 bases lying between them. The CDR3 loop is CASSYSIRGVQNEKLFF. The CDR3 nucleotides read TGTGCCAGCAGTTACTCGATACGAGGGGTTCAAAATGAAAAACTGTTTTTT.

The chain employs TRBV29-1 and TRBJ2-3; D not certain. The length of the CDR3 is 11 residues. Per the germline V gene, CDR1 is SQVTM and CDR2 is ANQGSEA. The V end lost 4 bases, the J end lost 6 bases, and 8 bases lay between the germline ends. CDR3 residues: CSVGSADTQYF. The DNA for the CDR3 is TGCAGCGTTGGTTCCGCGGATACGCAGTATTTT.

The rearrangement uses TRBV18 and TRBJ1-5, with TRBD1 as a possible D gene (5 bases). This CDR3 is 16 amino acids long. Trimming removed 3 bases from V and 6 bases from J, with 18 bases in between. CDR1 is KGHSH, CDR2 LQKENI, per germline. The CDR3 region has the DNA TGTGCCAGCTCACCCGCGAGCGGGGCGCAGGTTCAGCCCCAGCATTTT. This encodes CASSPASGAQVQPQHF.

The chain couples TRBV29-1 to TRBJ1-1; D uncertain. The CDR3 has 11 amino acids. Germline V lookup: CDR1 SQVTM, CDR2 ANQGSEA. Between the trimmed V and J ends, which lost 6 bases and 2 bases, there was a span of 7 bases. The CDR3 spells CSVERNTEAFF. CDR3 DNA: TGCAGCGTAGAGAGAAACACTGAAGCTTTCTTT.

This chain connects TRBV3-1 to TRBJ1-1, with TRBD1 identical over 10 bases. The germline gives CDR1 LGHDT, CDR2 YNNKEL (reference sequence). CDR3 length equals 16 residues. The ends lost 2 bases at V and 11 bases at J; junction bases unmatched: 14. The CDR3 DNA follows: TGTGCCAGCAGCCAACGAACCGGGACAGGGGCAGGCGGCGCTTTCTTT. Protein sequence: CASSQRTGTGAGGAFF.

This clonotype appeared once. V usage is TRBV6-5 and J usage is TRBJ2-7; possibly TRBD2 for D (5 bases). This CDR3 comprises 12 residues. V was trimmed by 5 bases and J by 6 bases, leaving 11 bases between them. Germline CDR1 reads MNHEY; CDR2 reads SVGAGI. CDR3 protein: CASSLPAGEQYF. The CDR3 coding sequence is TGTGCCAGCAGTCTCCCCGCGGGCGAGCAGTACTTC.

This rearrangement joins TRBV19 to TRBJ1-1, with D maybe TRBD1 (5 bases). The CDR3 contains 14 residues. V lost 5 bases to trimming and J lost 6 bases, with 16 bases between them. CDR1 and CDR2 from the germline V gene are LNHDA and SQIVND (reference sequence). CDR3 region: CASSARVGIAEAFF. For the CDR3, the DNA is TGTGCCAGTAGTGCCAGGGTGGGTATAGCTGAAGCTTTCTTT. The whole variable domain, remainder taken from reference TRBV19 and TRBJ1-1, is DGGITQSPKYLFRKEGQNVTLSCEQNLNHDAMYWYRQDPGQGLRLIYYSQIVNDFQKGDIAEGYSVSREKKESFPLTVTSAQKNPTAFYLCASSARVGIAEAFFGQGTRLTVV.

Only a few counts were recorded for this clonotype. The chain uses TRBV7-9 and TRBJ2-5; possible D gene TRBD2, 6 bases. The CDR3 contains 14 residues. The germline CDR1 and CDR2 sequences are SEHNR and FQNEAQ (reference sequence). With 1 base removed from V and 0 bases from J, the gap between germline ends came to 6 bases. The CDR3 loop is CASSLGGDQETQYF. In DNA form, the CDR3 reads TGTGCCAGCAGCTTAGGGGGGGACCAAGAGACCCAGTACTTC.

This chain joins TRBV29-1 and TRBJ1-1; maybe TRBD1 (5 bases). There are 14 residues in the CDR3. The germline V and J ends were trimmed by 3 bases and 4 bases, with 15 bases remaining between them. Per the germline V gene, CDR1 is SQVTM and CDR2 is ANQGSEA. The CDR3 sequence: CSVDFGRVATEAFF. The DNA for the CDR3 is TGCAGCGTTGACTTTGGCAGGGTGGCCACTGAAGCTTTCTTT.

CDR3 coding DNA: TGCAGCGTTGAGGCGGCAGGGGGCGCTGGCCCCTCCTACAATGAGCAGTTCTTC. Translated: CSVEAAGGAGPSYNEQFF. V is TRBV29-1 and J is TRBJ2-1; 8 positions match TRBD1. Germline V gene sequence: CDR1 SQVTM, CDR2 ANQGSEA. The CDR3 totals 18 residues. With 3 bases clipped from V and 0 bases from J, the junction kept 13 bases outside the gene matches.